Following are 27 T cell receptor beta chains from one sample sequenced in a study of T cell responses to AZD1222 COVID-19 vaccine (dated by TCRdb to about 2021). The sample's time point, from its label and the paper: baseline before first vaccination. The receptor library was made with the immunoSEQ multiplex PCR assay. TCRdb holds this immuneACCESS table with in-frame rearrangements only. Some clones are missing; in checked studies, unresolved V genes explain under half, and the rest has no known cause. This sample holds fewer than 130,000 clones; 65% to 85% were observed only once. The ten largest clones capture about 4.5% of the sample. The sequences come from peripheral blood, collected on day 0 of AZD1222 vaccination. The receptors shown here come from an adult in good health.

Remarks on this clone: The same CDR3 arises from other DNA sequences in this sample as well. The CDR3 reads CASSEAGQSTDTQYF. Written as DNA, the CDR3 is TGTGCCAGCAGTGAAGCGGGACAGAGCACAGATACGCAGTATTTT. This chain connects TRBV2 to TRBJ2-3; 7 bases agree with TRBD1. From germline, CDR1 is SNHLY and CDR2 FYNNEI. The CDR3 covers 15 residues. Unmatched junction bases numbered 0, after V lost 0 bases and J lost 0 bases.

The chain carries TRBV4-1 and TRBJ2-1, with 9 positions matching TRBD1. CDR3 length equals 13 residues. Germline V lookup: CDR1 MGHRA, CDR2 YSYEKL. V was pared by 4 bases and J by 8 bases, with 3 bases of the junction left unmatched. This chain's CDR3 is CASSLGQGHEQFF. CDR3 nucleotides: TGCGCCAGCAGCCTGGGACAGGGCCATGAGCAGTTCTTC.

This chain uses TRBV28 with TRBJ2-3; TRBD2 agrees at 10 bases. With V trimmed by 4 bases and J by 0 bases, 10 bases remained unmatched. This CDR3 contains 18 residues. CDR1 MDHEN and CDR2 SYDVKM come from the germline V gene. DNA of the CDR3: TGTGCCAGCAGTTCCAGGCTAGCGGGAGCGTCTAGCACAGATACGCAGTATTTT. It encodes CASSSRLAGASSTDTQYF.

This clone is a singleton in its sample. The V call is TRBV29-1, the J call TRBJ2-7; TRBD1 or TRBD2 may be the D gene (5 bases each). The CDR3 covers 12 residues. CDR1 is SQVTM and CDR2 is ANQGSEA in the germline V gene. V lost 4 bases, J lost 5 bases, and 12 bases lay in between. In DNA, the CDR3 is TGCAGCGTTGGATGGGGGAAGAACGAGCAGTACTTC. It specifies CSVGWGKNEQYF.

This chain connects TRBV5-4 to TRBJ2-7; D unresolved. Germline V lookup: CDR1 SGHNT, CDR2 YYREEE (reference sequence). CDR3 size: 12 residues. V lost 4 bases, J lost 3 bases, and 8 bases lay in between. CDR3 amino acids: CASSLKSYEQYF. The DNA of the CDR3 is TGTGCCAGCAGCCTCAAGAGCTACGAGCAGTACTTC.

This clone was seen a few times. This chain links TRBV20-1 with TRBJ2-3; 13 positions agree with TRBD2. This CDR3 region has 17 residues. V gave up 3 bases and J gave up 0 bases; unmatched junction bases: 6. Germline V lookup: CDR1 DFQATT, CDR2 SNEGSKA (reference sequence). In nucleotides, the CDR3 is TGCAGTGCTAGTGGGGGGACTAGCGGGACTAGCACAGATACGCAGTATTTT. It translates to CSASGGTSGTSTDTQYF.

V is TRBV15 and J is TRBJ1-2, with D possibly being TRBD1 (6 bases). Trimming removed 2 bases at V and 5 bases at J, with 18 bases between. Germline values: CDR1 LNHNV, CDR2 YYDKDF (reference sequence). This CDR3 comprises 16 residues. Written as DNA, the CDR3 is TGTGCCACCAGCAGACCGAACAGGGTGGGGTGGTATGGCTACACCTTC. This translates into CATSRPNRVGWYGYTF.

This clone was detected once. J is TRBJ2-3 and V is TRBV5-1; no definite D call. The V end lost 4 bases, the J end lost 6 bases, and 15 bases lay between the germline ends. This CDR3 is 14 amino acids long. Germline CDR1 SGHRS, CDR2 YFSETQ. DNA for the CDR3: TGCGCCAGCAGCCCCCTCAAGGCTCGGGATACGCAGTATTTT. This encodes CASSPLKARDTQYF.

This sequence joins TRBV3-1 (or the pseudogene TRBV3-2) and TRBJ2-1; TRBD2 aligns across 11 bases. Germline V lookup: CDR1 LGHDT, CDR2 YNNKEL (reference sequence). The CDR3 is 15 residues long. The J segment lost 15 bases and the V segment lost 4 bases, leaving 14 bases of the junction unmatched. CDR3 amino acids: CASSLLWVAGGHVFF. As DNA, the CDR3 is TGTGCCAGCAGCCTCCTTTGGGTAGCGGGGGGGCATGTGTTCTTC.

The CDR3 DNA sequence: TGTGCCAGCAGTGAAGCGGTACCCTCCCAAATGAGCAATCAGCCCCAGCATTTT. It codes for CASSEAVPSQMSNQPQHF. The rearrangement links TRBV2 to TRBJ1-5; D remains ambiguous. The germline V gene has CDR1 SNHLY and CDR2 FYNNEI. Deletions cut 0 bases from V and 1 base from J, with 16 bases between. This CDR3 comprises 18 residues.

The gene calls are TRBV7-9 and TRBJ1-6; no clear D gene. The CDR3 is 15 residues long. CDR1 and CDR2 from the germline V gene are SEHNR and FQNEAQ (reference sequence). The ends were cut back, 1 base at V and 8 bases at J, with 12 bases in the middle. The CDR3 reads CASSLVGTLDSPLHF. CDR3 bases: TGTGCCAGCAGCTTAGTCGGCACTCTGGATTCACCCCTCCACTTT.

In its sample, this clone was seen once. The chain links TRBV18 to TRBJ1-5; D not resolved. With 0 bases removed from V and 0 bases from J, the gap between germline ends came to 9 bases. Germline CDR1 and CDR2: KGHSH and LQKENI. The CDR3 covers 16 residues. This CDR3 reads CASSPPGRTSNQPQHF. The DNA of the CDR3 is TGTGCCAGCTCACCACCGGGTAGAACTAGCAATCAGCCCCAGCATTTT.

The V call is TRBV24-1, the J call TRBJ2-2, with 9 bases aligning to TRBD1. The germline gives CDR1 KGHDR, CDR2 SFDVKD. The CDR3 runs to 14 residues. Trimming at V came to 7 bases and at J to 7 bases, leaving 6 bases not matched to a gene. CDR3 coding DNA: TGTGCCACCAGGGGACAGGGTTGGAGCGGGGAGCTGTTTTTT. Protein product: CATRGQGWSGELFF.

This chain links TRBV5-5 with TRBJ1-3, with 8 positions matching TRBD1. The CDR3 has 18 residues. Germline CDR1 SGHKS, CDR2 YYEKEE (reference sequence). V gave up 0 bases and J gave up 0 bases; unmatched junction bases: 8. CDR3: CASSLAATGAYSGNTIYF. CDR3 nucleotide sequence: TGTGCCAGCAGCTTGGCGGCGACAGGGGCCTACTCTGGAAACACCATATATTTT.

This sequence joins TRBV28 and TRBJ2-2; 8 positions agree with TRBD1. J lost 0 bases, V lost 5 bases, and 20 bases had no gene match. Germline lookup yields CDR1 MDHEN and CDR2 SYDVKM. CDR3 length equals 21 residues. The chain's CDR3 is CASSPLARGLRKHTNTGELFF. The CDR3 bases are TGTGCCAGCAGTCCCCTCGCCAGGGGGCTGCGAAAACATACGAACACCGGGGAGCTGTTTTTT.

The rearrangement uses TRBV18 and TRBJ2-2; D remains ambiguous. CDR1 KGHSH and CDR2 LQKENI come from the germline V gene. This CDR3 region has 13 residues. V was pared by 5 bases and J by 0 bases, with 4 bases between. CDR3: CASSGSNTGELFF. CDR3 in DNA: TGTGCCAGCTCAGGCTCGAACACCGGGGAGCTGTTTTTT.

The chain uses TRBV7-2 and TRBJ1-1; TRBD1 matches 7 bases. The V gene end was trimmed by 2 bases and the J gene end by 8 bases; junction bases not matched to a gene: 2. Germline V gene sequence: CDR1 SGHTA, CDR2 FQGNSA. The CDR3 is made up of 12 amino acids. The CDR3 reads CASSLTRGEAFF. Written as DNA, the CDR3 is TGTGCCAGCAGCTTAACCAGGGGGGAAGCTTTCTTT.

The chain combines TRBV19 with TRBJ1-2, with D uncertain. The germline gives CDR1 LNHDA, CDR2 SQIVND (reference sequence). This CDR3 has 12 residues. V dropped 3 bases and J dropped 1 base, with 3 bases sitting between them. The CDR3 loop is CASSMNNYGYTF. CDR3 nucleotides: TGTGCCAGTAGTATGAATAACTATGGCTACACCTTC.

The rearrangement joins TRBV5-1 to TRBJ2-5; 8 nucleotides line up with TRBD1. This CDR3 comprises 15 residues. In germline, CDR1 is SGHRS, CDR2 YFSETQ. J was trimmed by 5 bases and V by 2 bases; bases with no gene match: 8. CDR3 DNA sequence: TGCGCCAGCAGCTTAACAGGGGGTTCGGGGGAGACCCAGTACTTC. It yields the protein CASSLTGGSGETQYF.

The rearrangement joins TRBV7-2 to TRBJ1-5; tentatively, D is TRBD1 (6 bases). Trimming removed 5 bases at V and 4 bases at J, with 15 bases between. This CDR3 region has 15 residues. Germline V lookup: CDR1 SGHTA, CDR2 FQGNSA. The CDR3 here is CASSKQERGNQPQHF. The CDR3 region has the DNA TGTGCCAGCAGCAAACAAGAAAGGGGGAATCAGCCCCAGCATTTT. The full variable domain, with the rest looked up from reference TRBV7-2 and TRBJ1-5, is GAGVSQSPSNKVTEKGKDVELRCDPISGHTALYWYRQSLGQGLEFLIYFQGNSAPDKSGLPSDRFSAERTGGSVSTLTIQRTQQEDSAVYLCASSKQERGNQPQHFGDGTRLSIL.

The CDR3, as DNA: TGTGCCAGCAGTTACAGAACTGAAGCTTTCTTT. Protein: CASSYRTEAFF. The chain combines TRBV6-5 with TRBJ1-1; D is unresolved. Germline assignment: CDR1 MNHEY and CDR2 SVGAGI. The CDR3 is made up of 11 amino acids. Deletions cut 2 bases from V and 5 bases from J, with 3 bases between.

The chain has TRBV19 and TRBJ1-5; D is possibly TRBD1 (5 bases). Germline CDR1 and CDR2: LNHDA and SQIVND (reference sequence). CDR3 length: 13 amino acids. V was shortened by 3 bases and J by 6 bases, with 9 bases between the two germline ends. CDR3 sequence: CASSMGGSQPQHF. CDR3 nucleotides: TGTGCCAGTAGTATGGGGGGGTCTCAGCCCCAGCATTTT.

This clone was observed once. The chain employs TRBV2 and TRBJ2-1; 11 bases are shared with TRBD2. Germline-derived CDR1 and CDR2 are SNHLY and FYNNEI. The CDR3 runs 15 residues. The trim removed 5 bases at V and 9 bases at J, leaving 9 bases unmatched. As DNA, the CDR3 is TGTGCCAGCAGTAATCTCGGGCTAGCGGGGGGTGAGCAGTTCTTC. It specifies CASSNLGLAGGEQFF.

This clone turned up a few times. The chain is built from TRBV2 and TRBJ2-2; no definite D call. Germline values: CDR1 SNHLY, CDR2 FYNNEI. V gave up 2 bases and J gave up 4 bases, with 8 bases separating them. The CDR3 loop spans 14 amino acids. CDR3: CASSEQLGTGELFF. CDR3 DNA sequence: TGTGCCAGCAGTGAACAGCTCGGCACCGGGGAGCTGTTTTTT.

This chain links TRBV6-6 with TRBJ2-7; 7 nucleotides agree with TRBD2. V dropped 0 bases and J dropped 2; count of bases not matched to a gene: 1. The CDR3 is 14 amino acids. Germline V CDR1 and CDR2: MNHNY, SVGAGI (reference sequence). The CDR3 DNA follows: TGTGCCAGCAGTTACTCGAGCGGGGCCTACGAGCAGTACTTC. This codes for CASSYSSGAYEQYF.

The J gene is TRBJ2-5, the V gene TRBV6-2 or TRBV6-3, with TRBD2 matching over 10 bases. J was trimmed by 2 bases and V by 6 bases; bases with no gene match: 6. The CDR3 extends over 15 amino acids. Germline V CDR1 and CDR2: MNHEY, SVGEGT. DNA of the CDR3: TGTGCCAGCAGCCCTGGACTAGCGGATCAAGAGACCCAGTACTTC. This sequence encodes CASSPGLADQETQYF.

The chain couples TRBV5-1 to TRBJ1-1; weak D call: TRBD1 (6 bases). This CDR3 spans 15 amino acids. Germline assignment: CDR1 SGHRS and CDR2 YFSETQ. The germline V and J ends were trimmed by 0 bases and 0 bases, with 9 bases remaining between them. The CDR3 coding sequence is TGCGCCAGCAGCTTGGTGGCAGGGGTGAACACTGAAGCTTTCTTT. It yields the protein CASSLVAGVNTEAFF.